A selection of T cell receptor beta chains follows, all from one sample in a study of CD8+CD57+ T cells in acquired aplastic anemia. MiXCR, applied by TCRdb to the reads, yields one record per CDR3 protein. The sample includes approximately 260,000 distinct CDR3 sequences, less than 85% of them seen just once. The sequenced sample consisted of sorted CD4+, CD8+, or CD8+CD57+ T cells (not recorded which) from PBMCs. These receptor sequences come from a human donor with aplastic anemia. Each CDR3 is given with its conserved first and last residue. The D gene is left open where the match is weak. Some rows mark clone size as missing; the rest say once, few, many or name a class of expanded clone.

>TRBJ2-3|TRBV7-8|.|.
TGTGCCAGCAGCTTAGGGCTAGCGCCCGATACTACGCAGTATTTT
CASSLGLAPDTTQYF
>TRBJ2-1|TRBV9|.|.
TGTGCCAGCAGCCCCGAGACAAGCGGAGGCAATGATCAGCAGTTCTTC
CASSPETSGGNDQQFF
>TRBJ1-6|TRBV9|.|TRBD1
TGTGCCAGCAGCGCCGAGGGGGCCTGGGTGAATACAGCCCTCCACTTT
CASSAEGAWVNTALHF
>TRBJ2-3|TRBV7-8|.|TRBD2
TGTGCCGGCAGCTTAGCGGGAGGTCCCGATACGCAGCATTATTTT
CAGSLAGGPDTQHYF
>TRBJ2-5|TRBV19|few|.
TGCGCCAGTAGTATGGGTGAGACCCAGTACTTC
CASSMGETQYF
>TRBJ2-6|TRBV7-6|.|.
TGTGCCAGAAGCTTAGCGAGGGGGACCGAGGCCAACGGGCTGACTTTC
CARSLARGTEANGLTF
>TRBJ2-3|TRBV10-3|.|.
TGTGCCATCAGTGAATCGTCAGGGTTACCAATTAATGAAAAACTTTTT
CAISESSGLPINEKLF
>TRBJ2-2|TRBV7-9|.|.
TGTGCCAGCAGCGTAGGGCCACCTGGGACCAAACAGCTGTTTTTT
CASSVGPPGTKQLFF
>TRBJ2-7|TRBV7-9|.|.
TGTGCCACCACCCTCCGGAGCGTCCCCTCCGGGCCCAACTTC
CATTLRSVPSGPNF
>TRBJ2-7|TRBV24-1|.|.
TGTGCCACCAGTGATTTAGGCACCTACGAGCAGTACTTC
CATSDLGTYEQYF
>TRBJ2-5|TRBV9|once|TRBD2
TGTGCCAGCAGTGGAGGCGGGGGGGCGGAGACTGAGGACTTC
CASSGGGGAETEDF
>TRBJ1-6|TRBV2|.|TRBD1
TGTGCCAGCAGTGAGGGACAGGGGAGTTCACCCCTCCACTTT
CASSEGQGSSPLHF
>TRBJ2-5|TRBV7-6|.|.
TGTGCCAGCAGCTTAGAGGGACACAATCAGCCCCAGCATTTC
CASSLEGHNQPQHF
>TRBJ1-4|TRBV12-3/TRBV12-4|few|.
TGTGCCAGCACTGACCGTACAAATGAAAAACTGTTTTTT
CASTDRTNEKLFF
>TRBJ2-1|TRBV9|.|TRBD2
TGTGCCAGCAGCGTAGAAAGACGCGGGGGGAGCGATGAGCAGTTCTTC
CASSVERRGGSDEQFF
>TRBJ1-1|TRBV7-9|.|.
TGTGCCAGCAGCCAAGATTGGAGCGGGCCGAGCACTGAGGCTTTCTTT
CASSQDWSGPSTEAFF
>TRBJ1-1|TRBV7-8|.|.
TGTGCCAGCAGCGTAGATCTAGCAGACACCAATACACATTTCTTT
CASSVDLADTNTHFF
>TRBJ2-1|TRBV2|once|TRBD2
TGTGCCAGCGGTTGGGAGGGAGGTAACAATGAGCAGTTCTTC
CASGWEGGNNEQFF
>TRBJ1-1|TRBV7-9|once|.
TGTGCCAGCAGCTTTACTGGCGCAATGCAAGGTTCTTCGTTCTTT
CASSFTGAMQGSSFF
>TRBJ2-3|TRBV15|.|TRBD2
TGTGCCACCAGCGTTAGCGGGGGGCCCACAGATACGCAGTATTTT
CATSVSGGPTDTQYF
>TRBJ1-5|TRBV7-8|many|.
TGTGCCAGCAGCTTAGCGGGAGGTCCCGATACGCAGCATCAGCATTTT
CASSLAGGPDTQHQHF
>TRBJ2-1|TRBV7-8|.|.
TGTGCCAGCAGCCGCGTCCGAGGGGCCGATACGCAGTTCTTC
CASSRVRGADTQFF
>TRBJ2-3|TRBV15|.|.
TGTGCCACCAGCGGCGGGTTACAATCTAGCACAGATACGCAGTATTTT
CATSGGLQSSTDTQYF
>TRBJ2-1|TRBV3-1|.|TRBD2
TGTGCCAGCAGCCCCCCTTCAGCGGGGGCCTCCTACAATGAGCAGTTCTTC
CASSPPSAGASYNEQFF
>TRBJ2-5|TRBV7-9|.|.
TGTGCCACAAGCGGAGCTAGTCAGCAAGAGAACCAGTACTTC
CATSGASQQENQYF
>TRBJ1-2|TRBV15|.|.
TGTGCCACCAGCAGAGAGTACCCATCCGACGGCTACACCTTC
CATSREYPSDGYTF
>TRBJ1-2|TRBV7-2|.|.
TGTGCCAGCAGCTTGGCGGGGGACCCCCATGCACATGATTACACCTTC
CASSLAGDPHAHDYTF
>TRBJ2-3|TRBV7-3|many|TRBD2
TGTGCCAGCAGCTTAGCGAAGCGGGGGTACTACAATGAGTTT
CASSLAKRGYYNEF
>TRBJ1-4|TRBV6-1|.|TRBD1
TGTGCCAGCAGTGAAAAAGGGACAGGGGGCTATGAAAAACTGCTGTTTTTT
CASSEKGTGGYEKLLFF
>TRBJ1-5|TRBV7-2|.|.
TGTGCCAGCAGTGGAGGACTCAGCACAGATATGCAGTATCATTTT
CASSGGLSTDMQYHF
>TRBJ2-5|TRBV9|.|.
TGTGCCAGCAGCCCACCCCGCAGAAGAACACTGAAGCACTTC
CASSPPRRRTLKHF
>TRBJ2-7|TRBV16|.|TRBD2
TGTGCCAGCAGCATTTCTAGCACCCGGGGGGGAACCCACGAGCAGTACTTC
CASSISSTRGGTHEQYF
>TRBJ1-2|TRBV24-1|few|.
TGTGCCACCAGTGATGACTATGGCTACACCTTC
CATSDDYGYTF
>TRBJ2-1|TRBV9|.|TRBD2
TGTGCCAGCAGCTTTCAGAGGAGCGGGGAGAGCGGTGAGCAGTTCTTC
CASSFQRSGESGEQFF
>TRBJ2-3|TRBV7-8|once|.
TGTGCCAGCAGCTTAGGGGTCCTAGGTGCGCAGTATTTT
CASSLGVLGAQYF
>TRBJ2-3|TRBV7-8|once|.
TGTGCCAGCAGCTTTCAGAGAGGTCGCGGGACGCAGTATTTT
CASSFQRGRGTQYF
>TRBJ2-5|TRBV7-9|.|TRBD2
TGCGCCAGCAGCTCGAGGGGACTAGTCGACGATGCGCAGTACTTC
CASSSRGLVDDAQYF
>TRBJ1-2|TRBV3-1|.|.
TGTGCCAGCAGCCAAGGCCCCGGGCAAGGCTACACCTTC
CASSQGPGQGYTF
>TRBJ1-1|TRBV9|.|.
TGTGCCAGCAGCGGATTGGACCGAATAACTGAAGCTTTCTTT
CASSGLDRITEAFF
>TRBJ2-3|TRBV11-3|.|.
TGTGCCAGCAGCTTAGACGGGCTAGCCGATACGCAGTATTTT
CASSLDGLADTQYF
>TRBJ1-1|TRBV7-6|.|.
TGTGCCAGCAGCTTAGCTTTCGAGGGCAGTTTTTACGAGTTCTTT
CASSLAFEGSFYEFF
>TRBJ1-6|TRBV20-1|.|TRBD1
TGCAGTGCTAGAGATGACAGGGACAATTCACCCCTCCACTTT
CSARDDRDNSPLHF
>TRBJ1-2|TRBV14|many|.
TGTGCCAGCAGCCAAGGGGAACAGCGGAGCTATGGCTACACCTTC
CASSQGEQRSYGYTF
>TRBJ1-5|TRBV7-8|.|TRBD1
TGTGCCAGCAGCTTTTATCCAGACGGGACAGCCCTTCCCTTT
CASSFYPDGTALPF
>TRBJ2-3|TRBV7-9|.|.
TGTGCCAGCGACGTAGCGGCAGACCAAGATACGCAGTACTTT
CASDVAADQDTQYF
>TRBJ2-6|TRBV7-2|once|TRBD1
TGTGCCAGCAGCTTGACAGGGGGCGCCGACTCTAACGACCTGACTTTC
CASSLTGGADSNDLTF
>TRBJ2-1|TRBV14|many|.
TGTGCCAGCAGCCAAGCTTCCTTCGCGATGTTAGCGGCGTTCGCCTGGGGCCCCAATGAGCAGTTCTTC
CASSQASFAMLAAFAWGPNEQFF
>TRBJ2-3|TRBV2|.|.
TGTGCCAGCGGTGATGGGGGGATAGATGAGCAGTATTTT
CASGDGGIDEQYF
>TRBJ2-7|TRBV7-9|.|TRBD2
TGTGCCAGCAGCCTTGAAAGAAGCGGGGGGAGGGATGAGCAGTACTTC
CASSLERSGGRDEQYF
>TRBJ2-3|TRBV7-8|.|TRBD2
TGTGCCAGCAGCTTGGGAGGGGACCCTGAGCAGTTGTATTTT
CASSLGGDPEQLYF
>TRBJ2-5|TRBV2|.|.
TGTGCCACCAGCGATGGCGGCATGCATGAGACCCACTTCTGG
CATSDGGMHETHFW
>TRBJ1-2|TRBV2|.|.
TGTGCCAGCGCACAAGGGGGGTGGGAGCACATCTTC
CASAQGGWEHIF
>TRBJ1-4|TRBV7-9|.|.
TGTGCCAGCAGCTTTACTAGCGCTGAGAGCAGTTCTTTT
CASSFTSAESSSF
>TRBJ2-3|TRBV19|.|TRBD2
TGTGCCAGCAGCATGGCGGGGGATCCCGATACGCAGTATTTT
CASSMAGDPDTQYF
>TRBJ1-6|TRBV9|.|.
TGTGCCAGCAGCGTAGGGGGAAAGAGCAAAGATACGCTCCACTTT
CASSVGGKSKDTLHF
>TRBJ2-1|TRBV9|.|.
TGTGCCAGCAGCGTAGTGCTGAGGGGCAATAAGCAGTTCTTC
CASSVVLRGNKQFF
>TRBJ2-1|TRBV7-3|.|TRBD2
TGTGCCAGCAGCTCGGGGGAGGGTTGGGGGGAGGCGGATGAGCAGTTCTTC
CASSSGEGWGEADEQFF